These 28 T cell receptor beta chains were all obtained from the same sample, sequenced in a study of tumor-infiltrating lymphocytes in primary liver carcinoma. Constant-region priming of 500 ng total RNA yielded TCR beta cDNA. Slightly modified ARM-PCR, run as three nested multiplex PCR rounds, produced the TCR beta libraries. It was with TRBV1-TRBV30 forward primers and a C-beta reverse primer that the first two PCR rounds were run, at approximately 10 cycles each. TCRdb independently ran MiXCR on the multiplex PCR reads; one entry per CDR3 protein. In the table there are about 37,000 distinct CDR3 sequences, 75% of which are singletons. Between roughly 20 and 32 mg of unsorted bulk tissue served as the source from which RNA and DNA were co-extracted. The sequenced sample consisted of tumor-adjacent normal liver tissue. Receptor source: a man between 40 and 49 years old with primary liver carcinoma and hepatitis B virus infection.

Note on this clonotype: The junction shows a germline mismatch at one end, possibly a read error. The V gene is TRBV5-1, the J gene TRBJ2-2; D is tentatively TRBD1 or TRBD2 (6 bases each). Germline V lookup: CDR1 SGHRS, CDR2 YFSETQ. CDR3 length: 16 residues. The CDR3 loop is CVSSPAGHRNTGELFF. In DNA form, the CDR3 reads TGCGTCAGCAGTCCTGCGGGACATAGGAACACCGGGGAGCTGTTTTTT.

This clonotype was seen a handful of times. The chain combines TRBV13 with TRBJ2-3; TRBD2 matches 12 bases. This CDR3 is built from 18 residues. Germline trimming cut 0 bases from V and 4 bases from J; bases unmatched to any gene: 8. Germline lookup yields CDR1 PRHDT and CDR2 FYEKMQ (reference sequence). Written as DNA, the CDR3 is TGTGCCAGCAGCTTAGGGGGCGAGACTAGCGGGAGTGCAGATACGCAGTATTTT. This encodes CASSLGGETSGSADTQYF.

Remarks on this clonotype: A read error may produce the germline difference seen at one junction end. CDR3 region: CRFGGTDTQYF. The DNA of the CDR3 is TGCCGCTTTGGGGGCACAGATACACAGTATTTT. The rearrangement uses TRBV29-1 and TRBJ2-3; D perhaps matches TRBD1 (6 bases). CDR3 size: 11 residues. Per germline, CDR1 SQVTM and CDR2 ANQGSEA.

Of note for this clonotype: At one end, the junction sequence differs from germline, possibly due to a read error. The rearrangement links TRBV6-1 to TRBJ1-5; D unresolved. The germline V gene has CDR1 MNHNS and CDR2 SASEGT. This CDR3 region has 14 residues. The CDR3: CASSESAKIQPQHF. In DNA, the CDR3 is TGTGCCAGCAGTGAATCAGCGAAAATCCAGCCCCAACATTTT.

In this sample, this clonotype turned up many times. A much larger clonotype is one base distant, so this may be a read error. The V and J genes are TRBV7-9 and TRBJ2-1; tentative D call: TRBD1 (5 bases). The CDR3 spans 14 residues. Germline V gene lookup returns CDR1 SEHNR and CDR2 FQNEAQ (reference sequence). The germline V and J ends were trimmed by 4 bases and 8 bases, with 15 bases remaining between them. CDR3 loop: CASSSGNTGDEQFF. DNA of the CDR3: TGTGCCAGCAGCTCAGGAAATACAGGCGATGAGCAGTTCTTC.

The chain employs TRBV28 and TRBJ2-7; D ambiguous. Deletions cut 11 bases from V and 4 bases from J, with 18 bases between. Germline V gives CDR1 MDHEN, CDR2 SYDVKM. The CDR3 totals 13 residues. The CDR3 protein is CARTPCGSYEQYF. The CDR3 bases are TGTGCCCGCACCCCCTGTGGCTCTTACGAGCAGTACTTC. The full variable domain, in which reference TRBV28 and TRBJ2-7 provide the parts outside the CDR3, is DVKVTQSSRYLVKRTGEKVFLECVQDMDHENMFWYRQDPGLGLRLIYFSYDVKMKEKGDIPEGYSVSREKKERFSLILESASTNQTSMYLCARTPCGSYEQYFGPGTRLTVT.

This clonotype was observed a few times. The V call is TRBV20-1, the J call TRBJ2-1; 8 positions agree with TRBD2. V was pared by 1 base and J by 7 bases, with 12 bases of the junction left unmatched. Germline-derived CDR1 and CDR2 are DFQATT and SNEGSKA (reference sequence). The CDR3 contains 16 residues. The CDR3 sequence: CSARGRREGHTNEQFF. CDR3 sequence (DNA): TGCAGTGCTAGAGGTCGCCGGGAGGGCCACACAAATGAGCAGTTCTTC.

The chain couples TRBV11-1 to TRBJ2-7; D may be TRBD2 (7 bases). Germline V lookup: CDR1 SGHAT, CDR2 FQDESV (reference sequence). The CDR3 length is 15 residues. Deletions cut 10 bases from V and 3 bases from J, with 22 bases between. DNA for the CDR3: TGTGCCACCACCCCGGGGGGACAAGCGTACTACGAGCAGTACTTC. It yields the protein CATTPGGQAYYEQYF.

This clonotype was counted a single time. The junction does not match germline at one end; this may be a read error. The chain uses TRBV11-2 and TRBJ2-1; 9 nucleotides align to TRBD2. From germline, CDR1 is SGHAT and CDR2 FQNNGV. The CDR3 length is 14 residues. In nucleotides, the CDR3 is TGTGCCAGTAGCTTAGATACAAGCGGGAGGTCTCCGTTCTTC. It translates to CASSLDTSGRSPFF. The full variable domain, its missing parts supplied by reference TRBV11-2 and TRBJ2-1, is EAGVAQSPRYKIIEKRQSVAFWCNPISGHATLYWYQQILGQGPKLLIQFQNNGVVDDSQLPKDRFSAERLKGVDSTLKIQPAKLEDSAVYLCASSLDTSGRSPFFGPGTRLTVL.

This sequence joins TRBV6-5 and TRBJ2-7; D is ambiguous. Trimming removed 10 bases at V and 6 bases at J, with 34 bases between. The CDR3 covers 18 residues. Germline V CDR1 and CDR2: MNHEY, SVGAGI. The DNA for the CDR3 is TGTGCCAACAATTACAAGGGCCCTGCCACTTCGATACCCTGCGAGCAGTACTTC. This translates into CANNYKGPATSIPCEQYF.

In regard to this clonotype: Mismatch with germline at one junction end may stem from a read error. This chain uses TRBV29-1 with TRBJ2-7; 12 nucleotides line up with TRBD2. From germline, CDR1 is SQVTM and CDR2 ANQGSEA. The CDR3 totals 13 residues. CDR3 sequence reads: CSVVTSGGSEQYF. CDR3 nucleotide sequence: TGTAGCGTTGTGACTAGCGGGGGATCCGAGCAGTACTTC.

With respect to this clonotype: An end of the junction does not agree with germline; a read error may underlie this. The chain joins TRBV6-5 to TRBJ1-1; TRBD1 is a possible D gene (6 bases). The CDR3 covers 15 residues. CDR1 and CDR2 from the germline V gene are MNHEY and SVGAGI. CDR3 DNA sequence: TGTGCCAGCGGTTACCAGCAGGGGCCGTACACTGAAGCTTTCTTT. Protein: CASGYQQGPYTEAFF.

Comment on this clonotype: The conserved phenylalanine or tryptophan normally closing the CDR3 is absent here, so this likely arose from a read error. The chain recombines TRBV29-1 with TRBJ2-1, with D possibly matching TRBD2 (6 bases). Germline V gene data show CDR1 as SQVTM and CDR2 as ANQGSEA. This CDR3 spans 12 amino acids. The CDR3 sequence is CSIEDRAGEQFS. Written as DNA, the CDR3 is TGCAGCATTGAGGACCGTGCGGGAGAGCAGTTCTCC.

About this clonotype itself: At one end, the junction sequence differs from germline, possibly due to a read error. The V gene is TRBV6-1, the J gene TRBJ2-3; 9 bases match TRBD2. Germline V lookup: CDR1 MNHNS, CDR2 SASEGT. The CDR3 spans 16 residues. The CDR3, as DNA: TGTGCCAGCACTGAAATTGCGGGAGGGAGGACAGATGCGCAGTATTTT. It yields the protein CASTEIAGGRTDAQYF.

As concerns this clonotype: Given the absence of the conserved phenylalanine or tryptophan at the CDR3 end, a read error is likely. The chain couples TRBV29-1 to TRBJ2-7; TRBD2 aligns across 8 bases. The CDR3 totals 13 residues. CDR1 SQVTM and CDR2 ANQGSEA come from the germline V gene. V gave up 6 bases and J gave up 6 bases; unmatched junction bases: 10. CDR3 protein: CSVGGVSTCEQYL. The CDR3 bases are TGCAGCGTCGGGGGGGTATCGACCTGCGAGCAGTACTTA.

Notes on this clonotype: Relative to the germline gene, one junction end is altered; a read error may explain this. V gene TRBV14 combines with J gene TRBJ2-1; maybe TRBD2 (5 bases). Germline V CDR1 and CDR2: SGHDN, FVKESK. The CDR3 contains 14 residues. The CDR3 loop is CGTERKSSYNGQFF. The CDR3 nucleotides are TGTGGCACTGAGCGGAAGAGCTCCTACAATGGGCAGTTCTTC.

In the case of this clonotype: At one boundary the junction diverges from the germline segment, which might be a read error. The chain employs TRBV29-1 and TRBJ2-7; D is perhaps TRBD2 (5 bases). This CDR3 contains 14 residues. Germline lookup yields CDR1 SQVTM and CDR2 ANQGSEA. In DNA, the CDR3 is TGTAGCGCTTCCATGCCAGCGCGGTCCTACGAGCAGTACTTC. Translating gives CSASMPARSYEQYF.

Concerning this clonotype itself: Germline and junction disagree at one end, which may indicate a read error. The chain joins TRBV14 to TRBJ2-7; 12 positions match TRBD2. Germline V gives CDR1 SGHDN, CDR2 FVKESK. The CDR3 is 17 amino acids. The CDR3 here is CASSHDPPGLAGDKQYF. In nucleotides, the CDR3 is TGTGCCAGCAGCCACGATCCACCGGGACTAGCGGGCGACAAGCAGTATTTC.

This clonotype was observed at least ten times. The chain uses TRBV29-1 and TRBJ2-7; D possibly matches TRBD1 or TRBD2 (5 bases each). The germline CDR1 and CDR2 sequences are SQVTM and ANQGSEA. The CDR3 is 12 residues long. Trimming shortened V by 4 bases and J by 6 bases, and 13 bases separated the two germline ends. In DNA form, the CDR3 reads TGCAGCGTTGGGGGTGGGACCGGCGAGCAGTACTTC. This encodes CSVGGGTGEQYF.

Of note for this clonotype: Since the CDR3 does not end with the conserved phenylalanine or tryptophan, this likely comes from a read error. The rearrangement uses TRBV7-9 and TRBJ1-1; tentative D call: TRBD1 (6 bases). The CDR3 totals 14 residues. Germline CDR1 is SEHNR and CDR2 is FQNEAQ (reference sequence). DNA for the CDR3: TGCGCCAACAGCTTGGACAGACTGAACACTGAAGCTTTCTCT. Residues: CANSLDRLNTEAFS.

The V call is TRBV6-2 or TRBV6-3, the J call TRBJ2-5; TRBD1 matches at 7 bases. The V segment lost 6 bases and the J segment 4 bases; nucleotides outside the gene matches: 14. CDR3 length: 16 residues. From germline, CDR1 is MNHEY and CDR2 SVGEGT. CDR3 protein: CASRSFRQGKRETQYF. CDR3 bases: TGTGCCAGCAGATCTTTCCGACAGGGAAAAAGAGAGACCCAGTACTTC.

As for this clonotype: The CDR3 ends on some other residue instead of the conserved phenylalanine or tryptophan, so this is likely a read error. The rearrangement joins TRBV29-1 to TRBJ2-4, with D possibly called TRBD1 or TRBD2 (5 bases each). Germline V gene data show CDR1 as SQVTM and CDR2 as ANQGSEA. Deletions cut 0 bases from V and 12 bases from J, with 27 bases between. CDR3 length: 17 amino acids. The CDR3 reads CSVEEFVQGEAFVGQYL. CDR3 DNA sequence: TGCAGCGTTGAAGAGTTCGTTCAGGGAGAGGCCTTTGTTGGTCAGTACCTC.

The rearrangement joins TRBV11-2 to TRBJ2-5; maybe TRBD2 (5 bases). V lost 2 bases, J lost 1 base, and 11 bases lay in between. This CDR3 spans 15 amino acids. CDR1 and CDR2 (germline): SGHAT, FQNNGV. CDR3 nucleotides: TGTGCCAGCAGCTTAATCAGGAGGCTCCAAGAGACCCAGTACTTC. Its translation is CASSLIRRLQETQYF.

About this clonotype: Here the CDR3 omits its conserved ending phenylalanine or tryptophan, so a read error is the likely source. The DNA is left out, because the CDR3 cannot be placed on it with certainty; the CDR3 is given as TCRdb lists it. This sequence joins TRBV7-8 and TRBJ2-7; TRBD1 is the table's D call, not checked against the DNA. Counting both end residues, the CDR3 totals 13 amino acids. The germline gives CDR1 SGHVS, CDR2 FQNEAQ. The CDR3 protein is CASSLNVETGWYY.

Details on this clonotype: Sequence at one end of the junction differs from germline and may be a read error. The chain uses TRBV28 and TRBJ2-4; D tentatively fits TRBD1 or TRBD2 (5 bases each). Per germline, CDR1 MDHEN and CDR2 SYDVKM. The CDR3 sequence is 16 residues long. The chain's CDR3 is CDSSSSWDGLVDIQYF. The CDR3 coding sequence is TGTGACAGCAGTTCATCCTGGGACGGGTTAGTAGACATTCAGTACTTC.

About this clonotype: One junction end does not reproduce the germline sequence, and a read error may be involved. In DNA form, the CDR3 reads TGCAGCGTTGATGCTGGCCGGGAAGAGCAGTATTTC. This gives the protein CSVDAGREEQYF. This chain joins TRBV29-1 and TRBJ2-7; D might be TRBD2 (5 bases). The germline CDR1 and CDR2 sequences are SQVTM and ANQGSEA. This CDR3 is built from 12 residues.

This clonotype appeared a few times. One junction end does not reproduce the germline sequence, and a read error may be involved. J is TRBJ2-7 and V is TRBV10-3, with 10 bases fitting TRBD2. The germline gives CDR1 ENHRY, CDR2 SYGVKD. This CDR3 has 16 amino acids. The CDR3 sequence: CGINEWLAGEAAEQYF. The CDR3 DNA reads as TGTGGCATCAATGAGTGGCTAGCGGGAGAAGCGGCGGAGCAGTACTTC.

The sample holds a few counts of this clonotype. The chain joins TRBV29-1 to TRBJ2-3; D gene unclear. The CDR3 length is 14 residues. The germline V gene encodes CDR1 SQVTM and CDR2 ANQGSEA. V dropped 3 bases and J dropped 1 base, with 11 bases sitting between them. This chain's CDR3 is CSVDAEPGTDTQYF. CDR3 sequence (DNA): TGCAGCGTTGACGCGGAGCCAGGCACAGATACGCAGTATTTT.